This T cell receptor (beta chain) was sequenced for a study of blood T cell repertoires in COVID-19. In the study overall: The United States, Italy and Spain provided the acute and convalescent COVID-19 samples. T cells, B-cell-depleted T cells, or PBMCs supplied cDNA or gDNA.

Original analysis: Amplifying reference gene primers gave estimates of nucleated cell counts. The table came from immunoSEQ multiplex PCR; TCRdb's copy has only in-frame clones and leaves some out. The V and J calls and clone size come from that table; D and trimming were worked out from the DNA. The sample carries fewer than 250,000 clones, approximately 86% recorded once. CDR1 and CDR2 from the germline V gene are MGHRA and YSYEKL. V lost 0 bases and J lost 0, with 14 bases in between. The CDR3 totals 17 residues. The sequence was obtained from a man aged 35 to 55 with acute or convalescent COVID-19. The rearrangement uses TRBV4-1 and TRBJ1-1; D is possibly TRBD1 (6 bases). The sample comprised peripheral blood. CDR3 protein: CASSQERDTSMNTEAFF. CDR3 coding DNA: TGCGCCAGCAGCCAAGAAAGGGACACCTCGATGAACACTGAAGCTTTCTTT.